A single sample is the source of the 10 T cell receptor beta chains below, sequenced in a study of blood T cells in healthy people across ages. Together with a sample-barcoded 5' primer, a J-beta primer mix was included in a second PCR lasting about 7 to 12 cycles. TCRdb passed the 5' RACE reads through MiXCR, listing each CDR3 protein once. Of about 800,000 distinct CDR3 sequences in the sample, about 46% were seen once. The specimen was blood. These receptors were collected from a man at least 80 years old in good health.

About this clonotype itself: A much larger clone lies one base from this, so it may be a read error. This chain links TRBV12-3 or TRBV12-4 with TRBJ2-7; TRBD1 matches at 8 bases. Unmatched junction bases numbered 10, after V lost 3 bases and J lost 6 bases. There are 15 residues in the CDR3. The CDR3 is CASSLKTGEVCEQYF. The CDR3 DNA is TGTGCCAGCAGTTTGAAGACAGGGGAGGTCTGCGAGCAGTACTTC.

The chain's CDR3 is CSARDRGAGAETQYF. CDR3 sequence (DNA): TGCAGTGCTAGAGATAGAGGAGCGGGAGCTGAGACCCAGTACTTC. V usage is TRBV20-1 and J usage is TRBJ2-5; TRBD2 matches at 8 bases. The CDR3 loop spans 15 amino acids. Looked up from germline, CDR1 is DFQATT and CDR2 is SNEGSKA (reference sequence). Unmatched junction bases numbered 8, after V lost 0 bases and J lost 5 bases.

The chain employs TRBV29-1 and TRBJ2-7, with 11 bases identical to TRBD2. Germline CDR1 reads SQVTM; CDR2 reads ANQGSEA. This CDR3 is 14 amino acids long. Trimming took 6 bases from V and 5 from J; bases not matched to a gene: 9. CDR3 loop: CSVDTSGSSHEQYF. As DNA, the CDR3 is TGCAGCGTCGATACTAGCGGGAGTTCCCACGAGCAGTACTTC.

About this clonotype itself: It may be a read error: a sequence one base away is much more abundant. The chain carries TRBV20-1 and TRBJ2-5; no clear D. The germline V gene encodes CDR1 DFQATT and CDR2 SNEGSKA (reference sequence). Trimming took off 0 bases at V and 11 bases at J, with 13 bases between the two ends. This CDR3 has 12 amino acids. CDR3 sequence reads: CSARDYATEQYF. The CDR3 DNA is TGCAGTGCTAGAGATTATGCAACTGAGCAGTACTTC.

The chain's CDR3 is CASNQGRGSPLHF. The DNA for the CDR3 is TGTGCCAGCAATCAGGGGAGAGGTTCACCCCTCCACTTT. The chain recombines TRBV2 with TRBJ1-6; tentative D call: TRBD1 (6 bases). Germline lookup yields CDR1 SNHLY and CDR2 FYNNEI. V was clipped by 7 bases and J by 9 bases, with 13 bases between them. This CDR3 has 13 amino acids.

V usage is TRBV20-1 and J usage is TRBJ2-1, with D perhaps matching TRBD1 (6 bases). The V end lost 6 bases, the J end lost 4 bases, and 13 bases lay between the germline ends. Germline loops: CDR1 DFQATT, CDR2 SNEGSKA (reference sequence). The CDR3 spans 13 residues. CDR3 in DNA: TGCAGTGCGCCAGGGGCTTTATACAATGAGCAGTTCTTC. This gives the protein CSAPGALYNEQFF.

This clonotype was seen only a few times. The chain has TRBV20-1 and TRBJ2-1, with 13 nucleotides matching TRBD2. After removal of 5 bases from V and 0 bases from J, the junction contained 7 bases not matched to a gene. Germline CDR1 and CDR2: DFQATT and SNEGSKA (reference sequence). CDR3 size: 17 residues. CDR3 sequence reads: CSADGTSGTSSYNEQFF. DNA for the CDR3: TGCAGTGCTGACGGGACTAGCGGGACTAGCTCCTACAATGAGCAGTTCTTC.

V and J are TRBV20-1 and TRBJ2-1; 9 bases map to TRBD2. The CDR3 length is 14 residues. V was pared by 4 bases and J by 6 bases, with 7 bases of the junction left unmatched. Germline CDR1 and CDR2: DFQATT and SNEGSKA (reference sequence). The CDR3 region has the DNA TGCAGTGCTATCCTTGCGGGAGGGGCCAATGAGCAGTTCTTC. It translates to CSAILAGGANEQFF.

The J gene is TRBJ2-3, the V gene TRBV19; maybe TRBD2 (5 bases). The germline V gene has CDR1 LNHDA and CDR2 SQIVND (reference sequence). Trimming pared 3 bases from V and 0 bases from J, leaving 10 bases between. This CDR3 is built from 15 residues. CDR3 region: CASSIRRASTDTQYF. The DNA of the CDR3 is TGTGCCAGTAGTATCCGGCGGGCTAGCACAGATACGCAGTATTTT.

This chain uses TRBV20-1 with TRBJ1-1; D possibly corresponds to TRBD1 (5 bases). The V gene lost 4 bases and the J gene lost 5 bases, with 23 bases spanning the gap. This CDR3 has 16 amino acids. CDR1 is DFQATT, CDR2 SNEGSKA, per germline (reference sequence). The CDR3 nucleotides are TGCAGTGCTACCAGATCCATCGGGGGGTTCGAGACTGAAGCTTTCTTT. Translated: CSATRSIGGFETEAFF.